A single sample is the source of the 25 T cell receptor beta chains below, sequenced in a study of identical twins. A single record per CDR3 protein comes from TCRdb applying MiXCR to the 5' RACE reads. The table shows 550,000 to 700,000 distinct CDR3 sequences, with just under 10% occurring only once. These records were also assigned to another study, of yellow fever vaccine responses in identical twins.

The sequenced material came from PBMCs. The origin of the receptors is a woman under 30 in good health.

CDR3 in DNA: TGTGCCAGCAGTATGATTTTAGGCAAAAACATTCAGTACTTC. As protein: CASSMILGKNIQYF. V and J are TRBV27 and TRBJ2-4; no definite D call. V was pared by 5 bases and J by 3 bases, with 11 bases between. Germline values: CDR1 MNHEY, CDR2 SMNVEV (reference sequence). The CDR3 contains 14 residues.

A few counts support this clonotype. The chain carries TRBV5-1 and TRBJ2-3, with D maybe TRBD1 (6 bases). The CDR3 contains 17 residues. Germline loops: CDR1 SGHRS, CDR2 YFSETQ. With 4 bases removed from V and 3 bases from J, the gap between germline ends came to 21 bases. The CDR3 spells CASSQAYQGKGTDTQYF. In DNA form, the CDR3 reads TGCGCCAGCAGCCAAGCCTACCAGGGGAAAGGAACAGATACGCAGTATTTT.

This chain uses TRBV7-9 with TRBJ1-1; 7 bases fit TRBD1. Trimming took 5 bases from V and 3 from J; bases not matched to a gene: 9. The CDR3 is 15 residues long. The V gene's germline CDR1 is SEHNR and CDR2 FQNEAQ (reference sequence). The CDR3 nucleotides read TGTGCCAGCAGCCCCCTGACAGGGAGTTACACTGAAGCTTTCTTT. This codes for CASSPLTGSYTEAFF.

CDR3 region: CASSTRDGSGANVLTF. CDR3 sequence (DNA): TGTGCCAGCAGCACGCGGGACGGCTCTGGGGCCAACGTCCTGACTTTC. The J gene is TRBJ2-6, the V gene TRBV7-9, with D perhaps matching TRBD2 (6 bases). V was pared by 5 bases and J by 0 bases, with 11 bases between. The CDR3 length is 16 residues. Germline CDR1 and CDR2: SEHNR and FQNEAQ (reference sequence). The entire variable domain, with the rest obtained from reference TRBV7-9 and TRBJ2-6, is as follows: DTGVSQNPRHKITKRGQNVTFRCDPISEHNRLYWYRQTLGQGPEFLTYFQNEAQLEKSRLLSDRFSAERPKGSFSTLEIQRTEQGDSAMYLCASSTRDGSGANVLTFGAGSRLTVL.

CDR3: CASSLTTADEQFF. As DNA, the CDR3 is TGTGCCAGCTCGCTCACTACCGCCGATGAGCAGTTCTTC. The genes are TRBV18 and TRBJ2-1; the D is unclear. The CDR3 spans 13 residues. The V end was cut by 6 bases, the J end by 8 bases, with 14 bases between. Germline V lookup: CDR1 KGHSH, CDR2 LQKENI. Full variable domain (remainder filled in from reference TRBV18 and TRBJ2-1): NAGVMQNPRHLVRRRGQEARLRCSPMKGHSHVYWYRQLPEEGLKFMVYLQKENIIDESGMPKERFSAEFPKEGPSILRIQQVVRGDSAAYFCASSLTTADEQFFGPGTRLTVL.

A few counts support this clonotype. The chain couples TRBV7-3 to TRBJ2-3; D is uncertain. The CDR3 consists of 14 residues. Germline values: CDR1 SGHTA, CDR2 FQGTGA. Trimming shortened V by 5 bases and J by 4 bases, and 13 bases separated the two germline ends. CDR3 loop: CASSPGPVPDTQYF. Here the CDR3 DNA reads TGTGCCAGCAGCCCCGGGCCAGTCCCAGATACGCAGTATTTT.

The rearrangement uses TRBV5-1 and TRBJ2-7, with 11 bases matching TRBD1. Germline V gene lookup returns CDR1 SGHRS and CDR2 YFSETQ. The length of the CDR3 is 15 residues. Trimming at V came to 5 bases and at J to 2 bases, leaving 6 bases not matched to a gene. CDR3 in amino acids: CASRPPGQGAYEQYF. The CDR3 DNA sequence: TGCGCCAGCAGGCCCCCGGGACAGGGGGCCTACGAGCAGTACTTC.

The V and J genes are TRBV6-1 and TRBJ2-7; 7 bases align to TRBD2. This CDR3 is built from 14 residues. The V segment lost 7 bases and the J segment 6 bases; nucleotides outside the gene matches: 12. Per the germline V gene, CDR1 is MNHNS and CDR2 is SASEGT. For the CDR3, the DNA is TGTGCCAGCATTCTACGGGGGGATAGGGGCGAGCAGTACTTC. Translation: CASILRGDRGEQYF.

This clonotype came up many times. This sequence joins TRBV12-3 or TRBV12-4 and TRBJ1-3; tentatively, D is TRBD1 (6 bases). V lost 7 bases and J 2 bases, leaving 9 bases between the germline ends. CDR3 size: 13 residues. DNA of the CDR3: TGTGCCAGCAAGGACAGACCTGGAAACACCATATATTTT. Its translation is CASKDRPGNTIYF.

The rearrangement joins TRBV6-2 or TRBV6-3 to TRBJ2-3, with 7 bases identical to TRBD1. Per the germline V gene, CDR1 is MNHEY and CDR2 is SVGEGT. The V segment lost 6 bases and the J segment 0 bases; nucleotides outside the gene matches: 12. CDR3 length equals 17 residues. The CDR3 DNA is TGTGCCAGCAGCCTTGTCCGACAGGGAGCGAGCACAGATACGCAGTATTTT. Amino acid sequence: CASSLVRQGASTDTQYF.

The CDR3 DNA reads as TGTGCCAGCAGCTTGGACCAAGTGACAGTTAATAATTCACCCCTCCACTTT. Protein: CASSLDQVTVNNSPLHF. V and J are TRBV5-5 and TRBJ1-6, with a tentative D call TRBD1 (5 bases). The germline gives CDR1 SGHKS, CDR2 YYEKEE (reference sequence). The CDR3 loop spans 17 amino acids. Trimming cost V 0 bases and J 5 bases, with 15 bases left between them. The full variable domain, rest sourced from reference TRBV5-5 and TRBJ1-6, is DAGVTQSPTHLIKTRGQQVTLRCSPISGHKSVSWYQQVLGQGPQFIFQYYEKEERGRGNFPDRFSARQFPNYSSELNVNALLLGDSALYLCASSLDQVTVNNSPLHFGNGTRLTVT.

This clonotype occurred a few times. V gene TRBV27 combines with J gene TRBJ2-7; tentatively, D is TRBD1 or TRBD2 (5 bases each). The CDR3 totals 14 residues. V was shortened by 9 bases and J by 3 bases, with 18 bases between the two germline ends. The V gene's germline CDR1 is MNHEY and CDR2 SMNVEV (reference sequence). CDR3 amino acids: CASGTRQTNYEQYF. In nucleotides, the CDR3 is TGTGCCAGTGGGACCCGACAGACTAACTACGAGCAGTACTTC.

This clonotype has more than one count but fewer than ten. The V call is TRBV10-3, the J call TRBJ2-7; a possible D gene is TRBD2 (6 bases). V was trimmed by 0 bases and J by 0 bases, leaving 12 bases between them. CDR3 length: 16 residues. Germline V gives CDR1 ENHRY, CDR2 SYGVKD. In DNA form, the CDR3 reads TGTGCCATCAGTGAGTCCCAGGCGGGACCCTCCTACGAGCAGTACTTC. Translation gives CAISESQAGPSYEQYF.

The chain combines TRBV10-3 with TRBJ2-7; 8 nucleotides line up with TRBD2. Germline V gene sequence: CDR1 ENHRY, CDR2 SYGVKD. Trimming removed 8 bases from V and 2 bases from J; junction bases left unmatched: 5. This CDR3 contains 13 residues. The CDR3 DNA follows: TGTGCCATCGAAGCGGGGGAAACCTACGAGCAGTACTTC. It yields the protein CAIEAGETYEQYF.

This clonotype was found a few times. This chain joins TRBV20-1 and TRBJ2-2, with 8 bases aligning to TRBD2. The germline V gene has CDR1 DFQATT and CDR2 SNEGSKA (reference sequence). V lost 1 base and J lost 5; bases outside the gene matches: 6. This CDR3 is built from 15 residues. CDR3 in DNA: TGCAGTGCTAGAGTAGCGGGAAAAGTTACCGGGGAGCTGTTTTTT. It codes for CSARVAGKVTGELFF.

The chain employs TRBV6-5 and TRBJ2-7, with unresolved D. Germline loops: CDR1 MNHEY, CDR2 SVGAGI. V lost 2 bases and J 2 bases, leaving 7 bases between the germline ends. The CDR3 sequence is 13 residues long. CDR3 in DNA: TGTGCCAGCAGTTACAGGGTTCCCTACGAGCAGTACTTC. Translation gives CASSYRVPYEQYF.

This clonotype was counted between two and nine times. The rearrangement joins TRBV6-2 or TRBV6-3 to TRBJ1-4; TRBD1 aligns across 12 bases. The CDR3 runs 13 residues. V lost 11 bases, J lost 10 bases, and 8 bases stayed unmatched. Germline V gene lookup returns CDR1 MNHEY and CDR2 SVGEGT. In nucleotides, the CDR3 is TGTGCCGGACCGGGACAGGGGGCAGGAAAACTGTTTTTT. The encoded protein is CAGPGQGAGKLFF.

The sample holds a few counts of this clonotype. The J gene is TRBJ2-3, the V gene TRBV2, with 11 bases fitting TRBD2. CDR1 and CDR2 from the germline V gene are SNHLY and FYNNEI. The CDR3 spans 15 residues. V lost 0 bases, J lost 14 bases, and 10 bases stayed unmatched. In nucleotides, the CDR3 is TGTGCCAGCAGTGAAGCGCTCGCCTGGACTAGCGGGCGGTATTTT. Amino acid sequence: CASSEALAWTSGRYF.

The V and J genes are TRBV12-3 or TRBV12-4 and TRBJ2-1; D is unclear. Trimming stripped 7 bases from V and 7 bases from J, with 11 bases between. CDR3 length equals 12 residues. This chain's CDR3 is CASTDPRNEQFF. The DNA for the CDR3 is TGTGCCAGCACCGACCCAAGGAATGAGCAGTTCTTC.

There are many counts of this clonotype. As DNA, the CDR3 is TGTGCCAGCAGTCCCCTTACCGGGCGGGATACGCAGTATTTT. Protein product: CASSPLTGRDTQYF. J is TRBJ2-3 and V is TRBV6-2 or TRBV6-3; D is ambiguous. Germline loops: CDR1 MNHEY, CDR2 SVGEGT. The length of the CDR3 is 14 residues. With 5 bases removed from V and 6 bases from J, the gap between germline ends came to 15 bases.

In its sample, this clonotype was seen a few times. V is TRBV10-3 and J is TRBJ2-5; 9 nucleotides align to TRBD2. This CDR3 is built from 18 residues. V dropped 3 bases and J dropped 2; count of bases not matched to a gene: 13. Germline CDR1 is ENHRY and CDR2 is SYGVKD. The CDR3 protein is CAISDGAPGLAGQETQYF. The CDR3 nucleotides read TGTGCCATCAGTGATGGGGCCCCGGGGCTAGCGGGGCAAGAGACCCAGTACTTC.

In nucleotides, the CDR3 is TGTGCCAGCAGCCCCGGGGGGGGAGCGCAGTATTTT. Translated, it gives CASSPGGGAQYF. V usage is TRBV28 and J usage is TRBJ2-3; 8 positions agree with TRBD2. The CDR3 loop spans 12 amino acids. The ends lost 6 bases at V and 10 bases at J; junction bases unmatched: 6. Germline V gene lookup returns CDR1 MDHEN and CDR2 SYDVKM.

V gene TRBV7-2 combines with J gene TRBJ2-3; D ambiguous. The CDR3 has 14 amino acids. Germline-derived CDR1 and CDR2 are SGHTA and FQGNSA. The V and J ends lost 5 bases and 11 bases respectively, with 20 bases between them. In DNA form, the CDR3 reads TGTGCCAGCAGCCCAAAGTCCAGTCCTGGGAAGCAGTATTTT. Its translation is CASSPKSSPGKQYF. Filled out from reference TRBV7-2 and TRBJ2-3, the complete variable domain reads GAGVSQSPSNKVTEKGKDVELRCDPISGHTALYWYRQSLGQGLEFLIYFQGNSAPDKSGLPSDRFSAERTGGSVSTLTIQRTQQEDSAVYLCASSPKSSPGKQYFGPGTRLTVL.

CDR3 in amino acids: CASSERGGTPYEQYF. CDR3 in DNA: TGTGCCAGCAGCGAACGCGGGGGGACCCCCTACGAGCAGTACTTC. The chain is built from TRBV27 and TRBJ2-7, with 8 bases identical to TRBD2. Germline-derived CDR1 and CDR2 are MNHEY and SMNVEV (reference sequence). This CDR3 is 15 amino acids long. The trim removed 6 bases at V and 2 bases at J, leaving 9 bases unmatched.

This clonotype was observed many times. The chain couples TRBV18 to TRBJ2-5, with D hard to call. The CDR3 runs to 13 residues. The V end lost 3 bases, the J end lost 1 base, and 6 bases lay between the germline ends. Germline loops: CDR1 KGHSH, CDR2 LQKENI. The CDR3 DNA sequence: TGTGCCAGCTCACCCCTCAGCCAAGAGACCCAGTACTTC. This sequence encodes CASSPLSQETQYF.